These 20 T cell receptor beta chains were sequenced from one sample in a study of OX40 agonist ivuxolimab in advanced cancers. Assay used: immunoSEQ multiplex PCR; TCRdb lists only in-frame clones, some missing. The data contain about 27,000 clones, approximately 80% of them singletons. The sample in question was CD4+ or CD8+ T cells sorted from blood, obtained in a trial of the OX40 agonist ivuxolimab. The receptors were gathered from an adult with an advanced solid tumor such as melanoma, head and neck, liver or kidney cancer.

This clone was seen more than once but under ten times. CDR3 residues: CASSADDYNEQFF. The CDR3 DNA reads TGTGCCAGCAGTGCGGACGATTACAATGAGCAGTTCTTC. The chain has TRBV6-5 and TRBJ2-1; D gene ambiguous. Trimming shortened V by 5 bases and J by 4 bases, and 9 bases separated the two germline ends. Germline-derived CDR1 and CDR2 are MNHEY and SVGAGI. The CDR3 has 13 amino acids.

The V call is TRBV7-9, the J call TRBJ2-3; weak D call: TRBD2 (6 bases). The CDR3 sequence is 16 residues long. V shed 5 bases and J shed 0 bases, with 15 bases lying between them. Germline V gene lookup returns CDR1 SEHNR and CDR2 FQNEAQ (reference sequence). The CDR3: CASSPPDYPSTDTQYF. CDR3 coding DNA: TGTGCCAGCAGCCCGCCGGACTACCCTAGCACAGATACGCAGTATTTT.

The J gene is TRBJ1-3, the V gene TRBV5-6, with D maybe TRBD1 (5 bases). This CDR3 contains 16 residues. CDR1 and CDR2 from the germline V gene are SGHDT and YYEEEE. Trimming pared 3 bases from V and 0 bases from J, leaving 13 bases between. The DNA of the CDR3 is TGTGCCAGCAGCTGGGGGGGAACAATCTCTGGAAACACCATATATTTT. It yields the protein CASSWGGTISGNTIYF.

The chain has TRBV9 and TRBJ2-4, with TRBD1 matching 8 bases. The V and J ends lost 0 bases and 8 bases, in that order; junction bases with no gene match: 7. The CDR3 runs 15 residues. The germline V gene encodes CDR1 SGDLS and CDR2 YYNGEE. CDR3 coding DNA: TGTGCCAGCAGCGTAGGTGCAGGGGGCATGGACATTCAGTACTTC. It translates to CASSVGAGGMDIQYF.

This chain joins TRBV7-2 and TRBJ1-2; D is undetermined. The CDR3 has 15 residues. Germline CDR1 and CDR2: SGHTA and FQGNSA. V was shortened by 6 bases and J by 5 bases, with 19 bases between the two germline ends. CDR3 in amino acids: CASRPSVGPRYGYTF. CDR3 in DNA: TGTGCCAGCAGACCCTCCGTTGGCCCCCGATATGGCTACACCTTC. Supplemented by reference TRBV7-2 and TRBJ1-2, the full variable domain reads GAGVSQSPSNKVTEKGKDVELRCDPISGHTALYWYRQSLGQGLEFLIYFQGNSAPDKSGLPSDRFSAERTGGSVSTLTIQRTQQEDSAVYLCASRPSVGPRYGYTFGSGTRLTVV.

V usage is TRBV6-1 and J usage is TRBJ2-7; 7 nucleotides align to TRBD1. This CDR3 region has 17 residues. The germline gives CDR1 MNHNS, CDR2 SASEGT. Trimming removed 0 bases from V and 3 bases from J; junction bases left unmatched: 11. CDR3: CASSEAPVRQGDYEQYF. The CDR3 DNA sequence: TGTGCCAGCAGTGAAGCGCCAGTACGACAGGGAGACTACGAGCAGTACTTC.

This chain connects TRBV19 to TRBJ2-1; 8 bases fit TRBD1. V gave up 7 bases and J gave up 1 base; unmatched junction bases: 6. The CDR3 is made up of 15 amino acids. CDR1 is LNHDA, CDR2 SQIVND, per germline (reference sequence). Here the CDR3 reads CASTLTGASYNEQFF. CDR3 coding DNA: TGTGCCAGTACCTTGACAGGGGCATCCTACAATGAGCAGTTCTTC.

As DNA, the CDR3 is TGTGCCAGCACCTACTCCGACGGGGAGCTGTTTTTT. Translated, it gives CASTYSDGELFF. The V and J genes are TRBV28 and TRBJ2-2; D unclear. The CDR3 sequence is 12 residues long. The ends were cut back, 7 bases at V and 7 bases at J, with 10 bases in the middle. Per the germline V gene, CDR1 is MDHEN and CDR2 is SYDVKM.

The rearrangement uses TRBV5-1 and TRBJ1-1; D ambiguous. With 4 bases removed from V and 3 bases from J, the gap between germline ends came to 13 bases. Germline-derived CDR1 and CDR2 are SGHRS and YFSETQ. This CDR3 contains 14 residues. The CDR3 DNA is TGCGCCAGCAGCCAACACCCGGTGGACACTGAAGCTTTCTTT. It is translated as CASSQHPVDTEAFF.

The chain links TRBV11-2 to TRBJ2-7, with D perhaps TRBD1 or TRBD2 (6 bases each). The CDR3 is 15 amino acids. CDR1 is SGHAT, CDR2 FQNNGV, per germline. V lost 3 bases and J 3 bases, leaving 15 bases between the germline ends. In DNA, the CDR3 is TGTGCCAGCAGCTTCTGGGGGGCGAGTATCTACGAGCAGTACTTC. The encoded protein is CASSFWGASIYEQYF.

This clone appeared a single time. The chain has TRBV11-2 and TRBJ2-3; the D call may be TRBD1 or TRBD2 (6 bases each). This CDR3 comprises 19 residues. The V and J ends lost 3 bases and 0 bases respectively, with 22 bases between them. Germline loops: CDR1 SGHAT, CDR2 FQNNGV. CDR3 sequence reads: CASSFDTPEGGDSTDTQYF. CDR3 nucleotide sequence: TGTGCCAGCAGCTTTGATACGCCAGAGGGGGGAGACAGCACAGATACGCAGTATTTT.

The V and J genes are TRBV4-1 and TRBJ2-3; D is possibly TRBD2 (7 bases). The CDR3 has 17 residues. Germline V gene lookup returns CDR1 MGHRA and CDR2 YSYEKL. The V and J ends lost 3 bases and 2 bases respectively, with 18 bases between them. The CDR3 here is CASSHLKAGAYTDTQYF. CDR3 in DNA: TGCGCCAGCAGCCACCTAAAGGCGGGGGCGTACACAGATACGCAGTATTTT.

This chain links TRBV7-6 with TRBJ2-1, with D perhaps assigned TRBD1 or TRBD2 (5 bases each). V was clipped by 5 bases and J by 9 bases, with 20 bases between them. This CDR3 is built from 15 residues. Germline V gives CDR1 SGHVS, CDR2 FNYEAQ. The CDR3 nucleotides read TGTGCCAGCAGCATAAAAGGGCTAGTGGGGGTTGAGCAGTTCTTC. Encoded protein: CASSIKGLVGVEQFF.

About this clone itself: One end of the junction fails to match germline, which may point to a read error. This rearrangement joins TRBV7-7 to TRBJ1-1; no firm D call. Germline CDR1 is SSHAT and CDR2 is FNYEAQ (reference sequence). The CDR3 spans 12 residues. The CDR3 here is CASSFVNTEAFF. The CDR3 DNA follows: TGTGCTAGCAGCTTTGTAAACACTGAAGCTTTCTTT.

This clone was recorded only once. This same CDR3 is encoded by further DNA sequences in the sample. The chain uses TRBV10-3 and TRBJ2-7; the D is unclear. The CDR3 has 11 residues. V lost 0 bases to trimming and J lost 6 bases, with 3 bases between them. In germline, CDR1 is ENHRY, CDR2 SYGVKD. The CDR3 region has the DNA TGTGCCATCAGTGAGTCGGGCGAGCAGTACTTC. This gives the protein CAISESGEQYF.

This clone showed up just a few times. The CDR3, as DNA: TGTGCCAGTTCCTTCGGGAACACCGGGGAGCTGTTTTTT. Translating it yields CASSFGNTGELFF. This sequence joins TRBV19 and TRBJ2-2; D unresolved. Per the germline V gene, CDR1 is LNHDA and CDR2 is SQIVND (reference sequence). Trimming left V 8 bases short and J 1 base short, with 8 bases between. This CDR3 is 13 amino acids long.

This clone was counted a single time. This sequence joins TRBV7-9 and TRBJ2-5; D gene uncertain. This CDR3 spans 14 amino acids. The V gene lost 3 bases and the J gene lost 5 bases, with 13 bases spanning the gap. The V gene's germline CDR1 is SEHNR and CDR2 FQNEAQ (reference sequence). This CDR3 is CASSFGGLRETQYF. CDR3 in DNA: TGTGCCAGCAGCTTTGGTGGGCTCCGGGAGACCCAGTACTTC.

The chain couples TRBV30 to TRBJ2-3; no reliable D call. V lost 0 bases to trimming and J lost 3 bases, with 10 bases between them. Germline V gives CDR1 GTSNPN, CDR2 SVGIG (reference sequence). There are 14 residues in the CDR3. Written as DNA, the CDR3 is TGTGCCTGGAGTGTACCGTGGGGAACAGATACGCAGTATTTT. Protein product: CAWSVPWGTDTQYF.

This clone was seen only a few times. The chain employs TRBV7-9 and TRBJ2-1; 7 positions match TRBD2. Germline CDR1 is SEHNR and CDR2 is FQNEAQ (reference sequence). CDR3 length equals 17 residues. V trimming: 5 bases; J trimming: 3 bases; junction bases outside the gene matches: 13. CDR3 coding DNA: TGTGCCAGCAGCCTAGATGGGTGGTCTAGCGGCTACAATGAGCAGTTCTTC. The encoded protein is CASSLDGWSSGYNEQFF.

The chain combines TRBV13 with TRBJ2-5; maybe TRBD1 (5 bases). Deletions cut 2 bases from V and 9 bases from J, with 16 bases between. CDR1 PRHDT and CDR2 FYEKMQ come from the germline V gene (reference sequence). CDR3 length equals 14 residues. CDR3 region: CASSLSQAHRAQYF. Here the CDR3 DNA reads TGTGCCAGCAGCTTATCACAGGCCCACCGGGCCCAGTACTTC.